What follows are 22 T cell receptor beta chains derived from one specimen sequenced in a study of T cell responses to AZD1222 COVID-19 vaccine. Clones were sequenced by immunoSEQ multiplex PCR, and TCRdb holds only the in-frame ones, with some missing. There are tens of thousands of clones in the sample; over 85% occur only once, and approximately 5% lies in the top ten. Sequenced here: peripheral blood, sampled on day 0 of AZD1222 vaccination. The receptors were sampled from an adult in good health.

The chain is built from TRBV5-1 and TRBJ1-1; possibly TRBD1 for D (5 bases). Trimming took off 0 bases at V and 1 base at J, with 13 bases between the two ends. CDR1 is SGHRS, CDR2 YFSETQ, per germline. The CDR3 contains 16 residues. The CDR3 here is CASSLEVTRANTEAFF. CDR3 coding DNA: TGCGCCAGCAGCTTGGAAGTCACCAGGGCGAACACTGAAGCTTTCTTT.

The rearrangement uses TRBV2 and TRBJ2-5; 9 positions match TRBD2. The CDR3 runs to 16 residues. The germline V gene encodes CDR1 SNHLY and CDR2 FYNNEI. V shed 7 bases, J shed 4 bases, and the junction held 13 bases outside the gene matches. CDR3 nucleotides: TGTGCCAGCATGGGCAGGCTAGCGGGGCTACGAGAGACCCAGTACTTC. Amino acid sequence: CASMGRLAGLRETQYF. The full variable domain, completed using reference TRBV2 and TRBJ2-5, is EPEVTQTPSHQVTQMGQEVILRCVPISNHLYFYWYRQILGQKVEFLVSFYNNEISEKSEIFDDQFSVERPDGSNFTLKIRSTKLEDSAMYFCASMGRLAGLRETQYFGPGTRLLVL.

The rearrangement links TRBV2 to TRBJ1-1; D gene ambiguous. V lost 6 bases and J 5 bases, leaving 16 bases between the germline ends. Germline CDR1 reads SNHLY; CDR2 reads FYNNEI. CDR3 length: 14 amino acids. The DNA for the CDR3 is TGTGCCAGCAGACAAGCATCGGAGGAAACTGAAGCTTTCTTT. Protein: CASRQASEETEAFF.

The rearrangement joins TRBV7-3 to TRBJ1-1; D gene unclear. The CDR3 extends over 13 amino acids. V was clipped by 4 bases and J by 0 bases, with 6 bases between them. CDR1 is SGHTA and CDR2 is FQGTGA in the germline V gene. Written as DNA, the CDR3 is TGTGCCAGCAGCTCTCACATGAACACTGAAGCTTTCTTT. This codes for CASSSHMNTEAFF.

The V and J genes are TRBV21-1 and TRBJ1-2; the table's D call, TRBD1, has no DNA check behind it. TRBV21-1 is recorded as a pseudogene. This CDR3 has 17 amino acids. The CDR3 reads CASSIHPPTVGGDGYTF. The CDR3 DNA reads TGTGCCAGCAGCATTCACCCTCCCACTGTAGGGGGAGATGGCTACACCTTC.

CDR3 sequence reads: CASSRGRQNTGELFF. The CDR3 DNA follows: TGTGCCAGCAGCCGGGGACGGCAGAACACCGGGGAGCTGTTTTTT. This sequence joins TRBV6-5 and TRBJ2-2; the D call may be TRBD1 or TRBD2 (5 bases each). CDR1 and CDR2 from the germline V gene are MNHEY and SVGAGI. There are 15 residues in the CDR3. The V end was cut by 6 bases, the J end by 1 base, with 12 bases between.

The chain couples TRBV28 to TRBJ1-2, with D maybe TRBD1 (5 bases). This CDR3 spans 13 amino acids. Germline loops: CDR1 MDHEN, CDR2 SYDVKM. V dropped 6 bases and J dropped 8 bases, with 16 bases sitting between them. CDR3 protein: CASRPHQGGGYTF. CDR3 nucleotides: TGTGCCAGCAGACCTCACCAGGGCGGCGGCTACACCTTC.

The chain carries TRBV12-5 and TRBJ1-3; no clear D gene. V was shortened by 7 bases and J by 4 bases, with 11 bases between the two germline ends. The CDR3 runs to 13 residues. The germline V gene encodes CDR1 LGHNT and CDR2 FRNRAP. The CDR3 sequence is CASALGRGNTIYF. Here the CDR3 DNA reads TGTGCTAGTGCCCTGGGCAGAGGAAACACCATATATTTT.

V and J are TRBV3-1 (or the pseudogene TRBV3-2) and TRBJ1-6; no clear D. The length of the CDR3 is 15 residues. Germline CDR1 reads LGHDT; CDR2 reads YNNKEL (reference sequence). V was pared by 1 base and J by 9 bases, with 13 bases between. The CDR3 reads CASSQGFGMSSPLHF. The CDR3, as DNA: TGTGCCAGCAGCCAAGGGTTTGGGATGAGTTCACCCCTCCACTTT.

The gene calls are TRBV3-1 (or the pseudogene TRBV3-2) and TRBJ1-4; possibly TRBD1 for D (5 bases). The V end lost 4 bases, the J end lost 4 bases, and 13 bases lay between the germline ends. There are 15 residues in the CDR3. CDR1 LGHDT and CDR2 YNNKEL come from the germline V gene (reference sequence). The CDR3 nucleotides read TGTGCCAGCAGCCTATCCAGGGAAGGTAATGAAAAACTGTTTTTT. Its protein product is CASSLSREGNEKLFF.

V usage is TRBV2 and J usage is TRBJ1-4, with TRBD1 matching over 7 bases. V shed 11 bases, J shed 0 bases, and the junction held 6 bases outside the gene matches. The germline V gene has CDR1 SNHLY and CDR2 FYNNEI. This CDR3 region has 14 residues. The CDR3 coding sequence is TGTGCCGGGGGACAGCTTGCAACTAATGAAAAACTGTTTTTT. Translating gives CAGGQLATNEKLFF.

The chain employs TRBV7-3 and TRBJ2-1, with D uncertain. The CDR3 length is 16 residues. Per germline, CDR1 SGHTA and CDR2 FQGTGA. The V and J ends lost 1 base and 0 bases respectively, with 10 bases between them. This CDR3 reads CASSLNGASSYNEQFF. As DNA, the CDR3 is TGTGCCAGCAGCTTAAATGGAGCGTCCTCCTACAATGAGCAGTTCTTC.

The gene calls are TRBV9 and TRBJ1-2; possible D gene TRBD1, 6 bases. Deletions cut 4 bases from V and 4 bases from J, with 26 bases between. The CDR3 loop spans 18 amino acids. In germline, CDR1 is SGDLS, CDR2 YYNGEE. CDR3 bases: TGTGCCAGCAGCCTCAGAGCTACACAGGGTTTGGGACCCTATGGCTACACCTTC. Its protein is CASSLRATQGLGPYGYTF.

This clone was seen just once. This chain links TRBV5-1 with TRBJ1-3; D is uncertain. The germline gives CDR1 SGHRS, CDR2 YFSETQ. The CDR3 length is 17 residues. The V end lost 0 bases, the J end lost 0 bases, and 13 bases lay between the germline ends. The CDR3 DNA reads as TGCGCCAGCAGCTTGGGTCATCCAGCCGACTCTGGAAACACCATATATTTT. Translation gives CASSLGHPADSGNTIYF.

The CDR3, as DNA: TGTGCCAGCAGTTTTAGTAGTGGCTATGGCTACACCTTC. Translating gives CASSFSSGYGYTF. This sequence joins TRBV12-3 or TRBV12-4 and TRBJ1-2; D gene unclear. Trimming shortened V by 3 bases and J by 4 bases, and 9 bases separated the two germline ends. This CDR3 has 13 amino acids.

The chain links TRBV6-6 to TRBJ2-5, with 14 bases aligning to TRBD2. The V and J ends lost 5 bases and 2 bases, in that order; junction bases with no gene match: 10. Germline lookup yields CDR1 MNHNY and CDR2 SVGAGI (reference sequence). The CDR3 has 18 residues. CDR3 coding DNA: TGTGCCAGCAGTCATATTCGGACTAGCGGGGGGCTACAAGAGACCCAGTACTTC. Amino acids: CASSHIRTSGGLQETQYF.

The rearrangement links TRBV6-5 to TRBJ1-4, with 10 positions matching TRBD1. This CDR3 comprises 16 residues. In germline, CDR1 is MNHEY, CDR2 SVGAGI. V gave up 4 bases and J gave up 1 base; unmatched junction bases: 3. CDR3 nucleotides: TGTGCCAGCAGTTGGGACAGGGGCGTAACTAATGAAAAACTGTTTTTT. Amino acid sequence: CASSWDRGVTNEKLFF.

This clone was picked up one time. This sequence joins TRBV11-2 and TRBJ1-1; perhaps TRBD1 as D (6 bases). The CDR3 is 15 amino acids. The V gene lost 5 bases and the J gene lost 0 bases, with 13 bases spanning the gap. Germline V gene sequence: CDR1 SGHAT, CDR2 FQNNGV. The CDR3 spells CASSLSGQLNTEAFF. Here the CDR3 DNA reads TGTGCCAGCAGCCTCAGCGGACAGCTGAACACTGAAGCTTTCTTT.

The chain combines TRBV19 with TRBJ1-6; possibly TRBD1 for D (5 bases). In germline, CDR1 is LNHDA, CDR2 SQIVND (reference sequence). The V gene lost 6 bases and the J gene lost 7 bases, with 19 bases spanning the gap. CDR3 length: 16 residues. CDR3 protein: CASSPERGGSNSPLHF. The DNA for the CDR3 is TGTGCCAGTAGCCCCGAAAGGGGAGGGAGCAATTCACCCCTCCACTTT.

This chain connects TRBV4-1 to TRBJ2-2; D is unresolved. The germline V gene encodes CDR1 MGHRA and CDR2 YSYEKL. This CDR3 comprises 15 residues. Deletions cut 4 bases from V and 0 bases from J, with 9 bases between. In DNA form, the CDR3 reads TGCGCCAGCAGCCCCGCCACAGCGAACACCGGGGAGCTGTTTTTT. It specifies CASSPATANTGELFF.

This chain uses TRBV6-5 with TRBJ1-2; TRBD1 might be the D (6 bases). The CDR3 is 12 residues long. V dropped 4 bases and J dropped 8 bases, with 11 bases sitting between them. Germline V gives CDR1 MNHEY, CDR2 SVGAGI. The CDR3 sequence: CASSSTGYGYTF. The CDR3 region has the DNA TGTGCCAGCAGTTCAACAGGGTACGGCTACACCTTC.

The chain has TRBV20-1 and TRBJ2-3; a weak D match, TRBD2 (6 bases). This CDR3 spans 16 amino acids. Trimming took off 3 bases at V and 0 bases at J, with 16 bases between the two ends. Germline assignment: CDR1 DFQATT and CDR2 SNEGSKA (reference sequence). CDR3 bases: TGCAGTGCTAGTCCGCTCCGGGACTCAAGCACAGATACGCAGTATTTT. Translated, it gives CSASPLRDSSTDTQYF.